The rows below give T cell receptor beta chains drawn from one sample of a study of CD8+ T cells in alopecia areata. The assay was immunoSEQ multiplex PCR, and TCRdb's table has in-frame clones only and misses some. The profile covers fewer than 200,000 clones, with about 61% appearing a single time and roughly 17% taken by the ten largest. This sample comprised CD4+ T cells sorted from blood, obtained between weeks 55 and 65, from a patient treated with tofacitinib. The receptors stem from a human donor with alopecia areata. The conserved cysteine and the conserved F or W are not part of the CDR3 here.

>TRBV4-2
ASSQLQTGADTQY
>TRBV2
ASSEVYEQY
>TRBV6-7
ASSYSDGAGSTDTQY
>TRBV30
ACGWTGNIQY
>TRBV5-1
ASSSDTYYGYT
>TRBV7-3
ASSSTGTSGPTDTQY
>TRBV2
ASSPDGPGGYT
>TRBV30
AWSAGNNEKLF
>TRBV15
ATSPFGVNEQF
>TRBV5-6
ASSLVGRETQY
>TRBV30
AWSPQLSGNTIY
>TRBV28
ASSSMDRGANIQY
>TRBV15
ATSIRDGGYT
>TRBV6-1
ATREERTYEQY
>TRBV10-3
AIRAGQSTRGEQF
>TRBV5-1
ASSLQTANEKLF
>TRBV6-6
ASSYMTVKETQY
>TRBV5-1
ASSLVVMNTEAF
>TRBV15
ATSRGSIFEAF
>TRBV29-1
SVGPGRPYEQY
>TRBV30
AWTAGGLQF
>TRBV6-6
ASSYSQGSGEAF